These 29 T cell receptor beta chains were sequenced from one sample in a study of glioma-infiltrating T cells. TCR alpha and beta CDR3 regions were amplified from RNA using iRepertoire nested multiplex PCR. TCRdb recomputed calls from the multiplex PCR reads with MiXCR, one row per CDR3 protein. The sample includes some 160,000 distinct CDR3 sequences, about 40% seen only once; the top ten take over 4%. Specimen: glioma tissue, nonneoplastic brain tissue, or PBMCs (not recorded which). The receptors were gathered from a human donor with low-grade glioma or glioblastoma, undergoing nonglioma brain surgery, or in good health (not recorded which).

This clonotype was seen many times. V usage is TRBV27 and J usage is TRBJ2-7, with 11 bases that match TRBD2. With 6 bases clipped from V and 3 bases from J, the junction kept 7 bases outside the gene matches. The CDR3 loop spans 15 amino acids. In germline, CDR1 is MNHEY, CDR2 SMNVEV (reference sequence). CDR3 nucleotide sequence: TGTGCCAGCAGGGGGGGACTAGCGGCTAACTACGAGCAGTACTTC. Amino acid sequence: CASRGGLAANYEQYF.

This clonotype was counted at least ten times. The rearrangement links TRBV7-2 to TRBJ1-1, with D perhaps TRBD1 (5 bases). Per the germline V gene, CDR1 is SGHTA and CDR2 is FQGNSA. V shed 5 bases and J shed 3 bases, with 16 bases lying between them. This CDR3 has 15 amino acids. CDR3 in DNA: TGTGCCAGCAGCCCGGCGCTTGGGGGATACACTGAAGCTTTCTTT. Residues: CASSPALGGYTEAFF.

This clonotype was found many times. This chain links TRBV28 with TRBJ2-1; 9 bases align to TRBD2. With 7 bases clipped from V and 4 bases from J, the junction kept 8 bases outside the gene matches. The CDR3 length is 15 residues. The germline gives CDR1 MDHEN, CDR2 SYDVKM. The CDR3 loop is CASIGATSGYNEQFF. CDR3 coding DNA: TGTGCCAGCATTGGAGCAACTAGCGGGTACAATGAGCAGTTCTTC.

On this clonotype itself: One end of the junction varies from germline; a read error may be responsible. J is TRBJ1-6 and V is TRBV20-1; no reliable D call. The CDR3 has 16 residues. CDR1 is DFQATT, CDR2 SNEGSKA, per germline (reference sequence). This CDR3 is CNASLLGPSYNSPLNF. CDR3 nucleotides: TGCAATGCCTCCCTCCTCGGGCCCTCCTATAATTCACCCCTCAACTTT.

On this clonotype: A single base separates this from a much larger clone, so it may be a read error. V and J are TRBV2 and TRBJ1-1; the D is unclear. V was trimmed by 3 bases and J by 1 base, leaving 12 bases between them. Germline V gene sequence: CDR1 SNHLY, CDR2 FYNNEI. The CDR3 is 15 residues long. The CDR3: CASSDLERANTEAFF. CDR3 DNA: TGTGCCAGCAGTGACCTGGAAAGAGCGAACACTGAAGCTTTCTTT.

Comment on this clonotype: A much larger clone is a single base away; this may be a read error. This chain links TRBV28 with TRBJ1-1; D may be TRBD1 (5 bases). The V and J ends lost 6 bases and 10 bases respectively, with 21 bases between them. This CDR3 comprises 14 residues. Per germline, CDR1 MDHEN and CDR2 SYDVKM. CDR3 sequence: CASRPESGARRAFF. The CDR3 DNA is TGTGCCAGCAGACCTGAGAGTGGGGCGCGTAGAGCTTTCTTT.

The sample holds many counts of this clonotype. The rearrangement links TRBV27 to TRBJ2-2; maybe TRBD2 (6 bases). V was pared by 3 bases and J by 7 bases, with 15 bases between. This CDR3 is 15 amino acids long. The V gene's germline CDR1 is MNHEY and CDR2 SMNVEV (reference sequence). The CDR3 is CASSFGIAANGELFF. The CDR3 DNA follows: TGTGCCAGCAGTTTCGGGATAGCGGCAAACGGGGAGCTGTTTTTT.

The sample holds many counts of this clonotype. This sequence joins TRBV3-1 and TRBJ2-3; tentatively, D is TRBD1 (5 bases). The V end lost 8 bases, the J end lost 2 bases, and 11 bases lay between the germline ends. CDR3 length: 13 residues. Looked up from germline, CDR1 is LGHDT and CDR2 is YNNKEL (reference sequence). DNA for the CDR3: TGTGCCAGCGGAGCAGGGTACACAGATACGCAGTATTTT. Protein: CASGAGYTDTQYF.

In this sample, this clonotype turned up once. V gene TRBV3-1 combines with J gene TRBJ2-5; possible D gene TRBD1, 6 bases. Trimming pared 1 base from V and 8 bases from J, leaving 14 bases between. Germline V CDR1 and CDR2: LGHDT, YNNKEL (reference sequence). This CDR3 spans 14 amino acids. The CDR3 loop reads CASSQGYRGHTQYF. The CDR3, as DNA: TGTGCCAGCAGCCAAGGCTATCGGGGACACACCCAGTACTTC.

CDR3 residues: CASSWSGFTHEQYF. For the CDR3, the DNA is TGTGCCAGCAGTTGGTCCGGTTTCACACACGAGCAGTACTTC. The chain links TRBV27 to TRBJ2-7; D gene uncertain. This CDR3 is built from 14 residues. V was clipped by 4 bases and J by 5 bases, with 15 bases between them. Germline V CDR1 and CDR2: MNHEY, SMNVEV (reference sequence).

This clonotype was observed many times. The chain has TRBV6-1 and TRBJ2-1; D gene unclear. The CDR3 runs 14 residues. CDR1 MNHNS and CDR2 SASEGT come from the germline V gene. Trimming took 5 bases from V and 7 from J, leaving 15 bases between them. The CDR3 here is CASSHLLDGNEQFF. CDR3 coding DNA: TGTGCCAGCAGTCACCTACTGGACGGGAATGAGCAGTTCTTC.

CDR3 amino acids: CASSRQGTDGYTF. CDR3 bases: TGTGCCAGCAGCCGACAGGGAACGGATGGCTACACCTTC. V and J are TRBV11-1 and TRBJ1-2, with TRBD1 matching over 7 bases. V trimming: 5 bases; J trimming: 6 bases; junction bases outside the gene matches: 6. The length of the CDR3 is 13 residues. CDR1 and CDR2 from the germline V gene are SGHAT and FQDESV (reference sequence). The full variable domain, completed using reference TRBV11-1 and TRBJ1-2, is EAEVAQSPRYKITEKSQAVAFWCDPISGHATLYWYRQILGQGPELLVQFQDESVVDDSQLPKDRFSAERLKGVDSTLKIQPAELGDSAMYLCASSRQGTDGYTFGSGTRLTVV.

To note about this clonotype: A much larger clonotype is one base distant, so this may be a read error. The chain joins TRBV4-2 to TRBJ1-5; D may be TRBD1 (6 bases). CDR1 and CDR2 (germline): LGHNA, YNFKEQ. This CDR3 spans 15 amino acids. The V gene lost 7 bases and the J gene lost 7 bases, with 20 bases spanning the gap. The CDR3 DNA reads TGTGCCAGCACCCATTCTCGGGGGCCGGGCCAGCCCCAGCATTTT. It specifies CASTHSRGPGQPQHF.

As to this clonotype: A much larger clone sits a single nucleotide away, making a read error possible. V gene TRBV3-1 combines with J gene TRBJ2-1, with D perhaps being TRBD1 or TRBD2 (5 bases each). Trimming took 0 bases from V and 8 from J, leaving 17 bases between them. The CDR3 has 16 amino acids. The germline V gene has CDR1 LGHDT and CDR2 YNNKEL (reference sequence). CDR3 nucleotide sequence: TGTGCCAGCAGCCAAGATCTAGCAGGGAGCAGTGATGAGCAGTTCTTC. Its translation: CASSQDLAGSSDEQFF.

This clonotype was seen ten or more times. The CDR3 protein is CASSPARGSSYGYTF. Written as DNA, the CDR3 is TGTGCCAGCAGCCCTGCGAGGGGCAGTAGCTATGGCTACACCTTC. V is TRBV28 and J is TRBJ1-2, with D possibly TRBD1 on 5 matching bases. Germline lookup yields CDR1 MDHEN and CDR2 SYDVKM. The germline V and J ends were trimmed by 6 bases and 4 bases, with 18 bases remaining between them. The CDR3 has 15 residues.

The table lists this clonotype with many counts. The V call is TRBV6-1, the J call TRBJ1-1, with 9 bases identical to TRBD1. After removal of 5 bases from V and 5 bases from J, the junction contained 9 bases not matched to a gene. The CDR3 extends over 15 amino acids. Germline V gene lookup returns CDR1 MNHNS and CDR2 SASEGT. The CDR3 region is CASSPPGQGFTEAFF. Written as DNA, the CDR3 is TGTGCCAGCAGTCCCCCGGGACAGGGATTTACTGAAGCTTTCTTT.

This clonotype was found many times. V is TRBV28 and J is TRBJ2-1, with TRBD2 matching 7 bases. Germline CDR1 MDHEN, CDR2 SYDVKM. V lost 1 base and J lost 9; bases outside the gene matches: 6. This CDR3 contains 14 residues. The CDR3 DNA sequence: TGTGCCAGCAGTTTATATGGGACTAAAGGTGAGCAGTTCTTC. Its translation: CASSLYGTKGEQFF.

V and J are TRBV5-4 and TRBJ1-5, with D uncertain. The CDR3 has 16 residues. V lost 4 bases to trimming and J lost 2 bases, with 16 bases between them. Looked up from germline, CDR1 is SGHNT and CDR2 is YYREEE (reference sequence). The CDR3 reads CASSPPGVRGNQPQHF. CDR3 nucleotide sequence: TGTGCCAGCAGCCCTCCCGGGGTTCGGGGCAATCAGCCCCAGCATTTT.

This clonotype showed up many times. The gene calls are TRBV6-1 and TRBJ2-7; 8 positions match TRBD1. V trimming: 1 base; J trimming: 0 bases; junction bases outside the gene matches: 2. This CDR3 has 15 residues. Germline V gene data show CDR1 as MNHNS and CDR2 as SASEGT. Here the CDR3 reads CASSEGQGFSYEQYF. The CDR3, as DNA: TGTGCCAGCAGTGAAGGACAGGGGTTCTCCTACGAGCAGTACTTC.

With regard to this clonotype: The conserved final phenylalanine or tryptophan is absent from the CDR3, which likely points to a read error. This chain joins TRBV7-9 and TRBJ1-3, with TRBD1 as a possible D gene (5 bases). Germline-derived CDR1 and CDR2 are SEHNR and FQNEAQ (reference sequence). This CDR3 region has 17 residues. V was shortened by 5 bases and J by 0 bases, with 17 bases between the two germline ends. DNA of the CDR3: TGTGCCAGCAGCCCAGGGTTAGGCGGAACCTCTGGAAACACCATATATTCT. It translates to CASSPGLGGTSGNTIYS.

V is TRBV2 and J is TRBJ2-5; D not certain. This CDR3 region has 14 residues. The V gene lost 1 base and the J gene lost 0 bases, with 6 bases spanning the gap. The V gene's germline CDR1 is SNHLY and CDR2 FYNNEI. The CDR3 DNA reads as TGTGCCAGCAGTGAAGGAGCAGACCAAGAGACCCAGTACTTC. Its translation: CASSEGADQETQYF. Full variable domain (missing parts from reference TRBV2 and TRBJ2-5): EPEVTQTPSHQVTQMGQEVILRCVPISNHLYFYWYRQILGQKVEFLVSFYNNEISEKSEIFDDQFSVERPDGSNFTLKIRSTKLEDSAMYFCASSEGADQETQYFGPGTRLLVL.

This clonotype was observed a few times. The V and J genes are TRBV18 and TRBJ2-1; no clear D. Per the germline V gene, CDR1 is KGHSH and CDR2 is LQKENI. The CDR3 has 15 amino acids. The V gene lost 3 bases and the J gene lost 3 bases, with 12 bases spanning the gap. The CDR3 protein is CASSPDQELYNEQFF. The CDR3 DNA follows: TGTGCCAGCTCACCTGACCAAGAACTCTACAATGAGCAGTTCTTC.

The V and J genes are TRBV2 and TRBJ1-1; D remains ambiguous. The CDR3 runs to 15 residues. The germline CDR1 and CDR2 sequences are SNHLY and FYNNEI. The V gene lost 3 bases and the J gene lost 0 bases, with 11 bases spanning the gap. CDR3 bases: TGTGCCAGCAGTGAGGGAGGTAGGGTGAACACTGAAGCTTTCTTT. It is translated as CASSEGGRVNTEAFF.

This clonotype was seen many times. The J gene is TRBJ1-5, the V gene TRBV20-1; D gene ambiguous. This CDR3 is 13 amino acids long. CDR1 DFQATT and CDR2 SNEGSKA come from the germline V gene (reference sequence). V lost 3 bases and J lost 12, with 18 bases in between. The CDR3 reads CSAREGGVRLQHF. CDR3 in DNA: TGCAGTGCTAGGGAAGGCGGGGTAAGGCTCCAGCATTTT.

This clonotype was observed a handful of times. The rearrangement joins TRBV29-1 to TRBJ2-7; maybe TRBD1 (5 bases). Trimming took off 5 bases at V and 4 bases at J, with 9 bases between the two ends. The CDR3 has 11 amino acids. CDR1 and CDR2 from the germline V gene are SQVTM and ANQGSEA. CDR3 sequence reads: CSVSDTYEQYF. CDR3 bases: TGCAGCGTTTCGGACACTTACGAGCAGTACTTC.

This clonotype was counted a few times. The chain joins TRBV12-3 or TRBV12-4 to TRBJ2-1; maybe TRBD1 (5 bases). Between the trimmed V and J ends, which lost 3 bases and 9 bases, there was a span of 12 bases. CDR3 size: 13 residues. CDR3 residues: CASSLGRAAEQFF. CDR3 coding DNA: TGTGCCAGCAGTTTGGGCAGGGCGGCTGAGCAGTTCTTC.

The chain employs TRBV19 and TRBJ1-5; D is undetermined. The CDR3 runs to 16 residues. Between the trimmed V and J ends, which lost 5 bases and 0 bases, there was a span of 14 bases. Germline V gene lookup returns CDR1 LNHDA and CDR2 SQIVND (reference sequence). The CDR3 here is CASSLSPGVSNQPQHF. CDR3 sequence (DNA): TGTGCCAGTAGTTTGAGTCCGGGTGTTAGCAATCAGCCCCAGCATTTT.

In its sample, this clonotype was seen many times. V and J are TRBV7-2 and TRBJ1-1; D is unresolved. Trimming stripped 6 bases from V and 0 bases from J, with 8 bases between. From germline, CDR1 is SGHTA and CDR2 FQGNSA. The CDR3 sequence is 13 residues long. The CDR3 reads CASREGMNTEAFF. The CDR3 nucleotides read TGTGCCAGCAGGGAGGGAATGAACACTGAAGCTTTCTTT.

This clonotype came up a few times. The DNA for the CDR3 is TGTGCCAGCAGCCAACCCCAGGGGAAGAATTCACCCCTCCACTTT. Amino acids: CASSQPQGKNSPLHF. The rearrangement links TRBV3-1 to TRBJ1-6; tentative D call: TRBD1 (6 bases). In germline, CDR1 is LGHDT, CDR2 YNNKEL (reference sequence). With 2 bases removed from V and 7 bases from J, the gap between germline ends came to 12 bases. This CDR3 is 15 amino acids long.